This paragraph covers one T cell receptor (beta chain) sequence. A CD45RA-negative memory subset and a CD45RA+ naive subset were separated from the CD4+ cells. The CDR3 totals 16 residues. Germline V gives CDR1 SGHDT, CDR2 YYEEEE. V was clipped by 4 bases and J by 0 bases, with 14 bases between them. The data were taken from a study of shared clonotypes between healthy human individuals. Across the whole study: The study used three CD4 naive, three CD4 memory, two CD8 naive and one CD8 memory plate per donor.

It was around 180 ng DNA, some 30,000 T cell genomes, that sorted-subset replicate PCRs used. Assay used: immunoSEQ multiplex PCR; TCRdb lists only in-frame clones, some missing. The sample holds some 1.4 million clones, roughly 97% seen once. This TCR derives from a man aged 30 to 45 in good health. Sequencing was done on a sample of naive CD4+ T cells sorted from blood. Indicated subset: CD45RA+ positively selected. V gene TRBV5-6 combines with J gene TRBJ2-1; no definite D call. CDR3 region: CASSRTPVSSYNEQFF. As DNA, the CDR3 is TGTGCCAGCAGCCGTACTCCGGTAAGCTCCTACAATGAGCAGTTCTTC.